This T cell receptor beta chain was identified in a study of CD4 T cells in relation to SARS-CoV-2 and coronaviruses. The study, taken as a whole, reports: About 65% of donors had memory CD4+ clonotypes crossrecognizing SARS-CoV-2 and common cold coronavirus spike.

The data were produced by immunoSEQ multiplex PCR, yet TCRdb's version contains in-frame clones alone and is incomplete. This sample has some 16,000 clones, with over 65% found just once. Trimming stripped 7 bases from V and 9 bases from J, with 13 bases between. This CDR3 contains 13 residues. CDR1 is MNHEY, CDR2 SMNVEV, per germline (reference sequence). Remarks on this clone: What it binds is not known.

The unexposed donors gave CD4+ T cells in 2011-2018, prior to COVID-19. Isolation of CD4+ T cells took place after about eleven days in culture. Testing used SARS-CoV-2 S/N and four cold-coronavirus spikes on unexposed-donor CD4+ T cells, cells permitting. The rearrangement links TRBV27 to TRBJ1-6, with D perhaps TRBD1 (6 bases). Sequencing was done on a sample of CD4+ T cells from PBMCs, cultured in vitro. This TCR was recovered from a human donor in good health. The CDR3 region is CASTSGGSSPLHF. In DNA, the CDR3 is TGTGCCAGCACGTCCGGGGGCAGTTCACCCCTCCACTTT.